This TCR beta chain was sequenced for a study of T-cell reconstitution after alpha-beta-depleted transplantation in children. The TCRbeta library was prepared with unique molecular identifiers. TCRdb reanalysed the PCR reads using MiXCR and keeps one entry per CDR3 protein. The sample has some 390,000 distinct CDR3 sequences, around 21% seen once; the top ten hold 3.5% to 4%. The CDR3 extends over 18 amino acids. Trimming at V came to 7 bases and at J to 5 bases, leaving 19 bases not matched to a gene. The rearrangement uses TRBV12-3 or TRBV12-4 and TRBJ2-5; 10 bases map to TRBD2. Sequenced here: PBMCs from the stem cell graft donor, sampled from the stem cell graft. The sequence was collected from a human donor who donated a stem cell graft to a child with acute myeloid leukemia. The DNA for the CDR3 is TGTGCCAGCACCCATGGGACTAGCGCGACTACTTCCCGGGAGACCCAGTACTTC. Translation: CASTHGTSATTSRETQYF.